This T cell receptor (beta chain) was obtained from a study of PD-1 blockade in classical Hodgkin lymphoma. Whole-study findings and limits: Relative to healthy donors, newly diagnosed patients reportedly had lower baseline TCR diversity, which was reported as lower still in relapsed/refractory patients.

V lost 2 bases, J lost 5 bases, and 16 bases lay in between. The CDR3 extends over 16 amino acids. CDR1 SGHVS and CDR2 FNYEAQ come from the germline V gene. The patients all showed relapse after autologous stem cell transplantation, while their brentuximab vedotin exposure varied. After PBMCs were thawed, their CD8+ T cells were isolated by magnetic negative selection. This clone showed up just once. The antigen is undetermined. Assay: immunoSEQ multiplex PCR; the TCRdb copy retains only in-frame clones and omits some. The sample shows around 13,000 clones, around 85% of them seen only once. Here the sequenced sample was CD8+ T cells from blood, taken at baseline. The sequence came from a human donor with classical Hodgkin lymphoma. The V gene is TRBV7-6, the J gene TRBJ2-1; D unresolved. CDR3 in DNA: TGTGCCAGCAGCTTACTTGAGGAGTACTATGACAATGAGCAGTTCTTC. Encoded protein: CASSLLEEYYDNEQFF.